The rows below give T cell receptor beta chains drawn from one sample of a study of long-term antiretroviral therapy in people with HIV. Produced via immunoSEQ multiplex PCR; TCRdb's table is partial and in-frame only. The sample records 19,000 or so clones, about 81% being singletons. The sequencing used unsorted PBMCs, collected 0.9 years after starting antiretroviral therapy. Source of these receptors: a man aged 18 to 30 with HIV. Each CDR3 is given with its conserved first and last residue. D genes are given only for firm matches.

TRBV7-2	TRBD1	TRBJ1-1	CANSQGRWNTEAFF
TRBV5-1	NA	TRBJ1-4	CASRGHGDEKLFF
TRBV28	TRBD2	TRBJ2-7	CASSLWGGTYEQYF
TRBV11-2	NA	TRBJ2-2	CASSPGTWEPNTGELFF
TRBV7-9	NA	TRBJ2-5	CASSSPDRNQETQYF
TRBV7-9	NA	TRBJ1-2	CASSLGGDGYTF
TRBV15	NA	TRBJ2-1	CATSRAMKGNEQFF
TRBV4-1	NA	TRBJ2-2	CASSQGTGELFF
TRBV19	NA	TRBJ1-1	CASNPGVGTEAFF
TRBV27	NA	TRBJ2-2	CASTRIPGELFF
TRBV27	NA	TRBJ1-5	CASSPTHGDQPQHF
TRBV2	TRBD1	TRBJ2-1	CASSPGQGRQEQFF
TRBV15	NA	TRBJ1-1	CATSRDGHPREAFF
TRBV11-2	NA	TRBJ1-1	CASSSIQGEAFF
TRBV7-3	TRBD1	TRBJ2-2	CASRPSEQGVGELFF
TRBV10-3	TRBD2	TRBJ2-5	CAISGGAGGAQETQYF
TRBV19	NA	TRBJ2-2	CASSTLTGELFF
TRBV9	NA	TRBJ2-2	CASSVVDGELFF
TRBV7-9	NA	TRBJ1-4	CASSRDPPTNEKLFF
TRBV6-5	NA	TRBJ1-3	CASSRGYSGNTIYF
TRBV28	NA	TRBJ1-4	CASSKGGSNEKLFF
TRBV19	NA	TRBJ2-1	CASSNGYNEQFF
TRBV27	NA	TRBJ2-1	CASRTGVDNEQFF
TRBV2	TRBD1	TRBJ2-4	CASSADRIAKNIQYF
TRBV30	TRBD2	TRBJ2-7	CAWSVSSGGEQYF
TRBV6-1	TRBD1	TRBJ1-1	CASTPTGVNTEAFF
TRBV7-8	TRBD2	TRBJ2-7	CASSPRLAEVSYEQYF
TRBV4-2	NA	TRBJ1-6	CASSQYLGNSPLHF
TRBV6-6	NA	TRBJ1-3	CASSSSSGSGNTIYF
TRBV11-2	NA	TRBJ1-2	CASRKTGGPLGYGYTF